This T cell receptor (beta chain) was documented in a study of lymphopenia after photon versus proton radiotherapy. The V gene's germline CDR1 is MDHEN and CDR2 SYDVKM. The CDR3 has 13 amino acids. Trimming shortened V by 10 bases and J by 5 bases, and 17 bases separated the two germline ends. Clones were read by immunoSEQ multiplex PCR, and TCRdb kept only the in-frame ones, dropping some. The sample holds about 42,000 clones; around four fifths are singletons and the top ten take roughly 23%. This clone appeared once. The antigen is unknown. Study-level findings and limits: Relative stability marked proton patients; photon patients lost diversity and naive cells. After lymphocyte nadir, photon-treated repertoires showed oligoclonal expansion, especially CD8+ Temra.

This TCR was recovered from a woman aged 70-85 years with pancreatic cancer. The sequences come from peripheral blood, collected from a patient treated with proton-based radiotherapy. V and J are TRBV28 and TRBJ1-1, with unresolved D. For the CDR3, the DNA is TGTGCCACCTCACCGAATTATGGGACTGAAGCTTTCTTT. This sequence encodes CATSPNYGTEAFF.